These T cell receptor beta chains were read from a single sample in a study of identical twins. TCRdb used MiXCR to reprocess the 5' RACE reads, holding one entry per CDR3 protein. The sample holds 260,000 or so distinct CDR3 sequences, roughly 7.5% seen once. Another study also made use of these data, one on yellow fever vaccine responses in identical twins.

Material: CD8+ T cells sorted from blood. The receptors stem from a woman aged 18-30 years in good health. Each CDR3 is given without its conserved first and last residue. Size is omitted from some rows. Given values are once, few, many or a class for expanded clones.

>TRBV7-2|TRBJ2-5|-
ASSLNSGETQY
>TRBV27|TRBJ2-7|-
ASRDNPYEQY
>TRBV20-1|TRBJ1-1|-
SAQDLVGTEAF
>TRBV28|TRBJ2-1|many
ASSFQRAGGPPGEQF
>TRBV28|TRBJ2-1|-
ASSPGTRNF
>TRBV10-2|TRBJ2-2|-
ASSEFRGVWELF
>TRBV20-1|TRBJ2-3|few
SATGEIAGSRVDTQY
>TRBV7-8|TRBJ1-4|few
ASSTQETGTTTNEKLF
>TRBV13|TRBJ2-1|-
ASHMSSYNEQF
>TRBV5-1|TRBJ2-7|many
ASSWTSGGYEQY
>TRBV4-1|TRBJ2-5|many
ASSQGAGSGETQY
>TRBV12-3/TRBV12-4|TRBJ1-1|-
ASSFSYFVWETGTEAF
>TRBV6-1|TRBJ1-2|-
ASSTGQGSSSGYGYT
>TRBV27|TRBJ2-1|few
ASSLAAGDYNEQF
>TRBV20-1|TRBJ2-1|many
SARDGVNSYNEQF
>TRBV12-3/TRBV12-4|TRBJ1-2|many
ASSQGQGAFDGYT
>TRBV12-3/TRBV12-4|TRBJ2-5|few
ASSLLSETQY